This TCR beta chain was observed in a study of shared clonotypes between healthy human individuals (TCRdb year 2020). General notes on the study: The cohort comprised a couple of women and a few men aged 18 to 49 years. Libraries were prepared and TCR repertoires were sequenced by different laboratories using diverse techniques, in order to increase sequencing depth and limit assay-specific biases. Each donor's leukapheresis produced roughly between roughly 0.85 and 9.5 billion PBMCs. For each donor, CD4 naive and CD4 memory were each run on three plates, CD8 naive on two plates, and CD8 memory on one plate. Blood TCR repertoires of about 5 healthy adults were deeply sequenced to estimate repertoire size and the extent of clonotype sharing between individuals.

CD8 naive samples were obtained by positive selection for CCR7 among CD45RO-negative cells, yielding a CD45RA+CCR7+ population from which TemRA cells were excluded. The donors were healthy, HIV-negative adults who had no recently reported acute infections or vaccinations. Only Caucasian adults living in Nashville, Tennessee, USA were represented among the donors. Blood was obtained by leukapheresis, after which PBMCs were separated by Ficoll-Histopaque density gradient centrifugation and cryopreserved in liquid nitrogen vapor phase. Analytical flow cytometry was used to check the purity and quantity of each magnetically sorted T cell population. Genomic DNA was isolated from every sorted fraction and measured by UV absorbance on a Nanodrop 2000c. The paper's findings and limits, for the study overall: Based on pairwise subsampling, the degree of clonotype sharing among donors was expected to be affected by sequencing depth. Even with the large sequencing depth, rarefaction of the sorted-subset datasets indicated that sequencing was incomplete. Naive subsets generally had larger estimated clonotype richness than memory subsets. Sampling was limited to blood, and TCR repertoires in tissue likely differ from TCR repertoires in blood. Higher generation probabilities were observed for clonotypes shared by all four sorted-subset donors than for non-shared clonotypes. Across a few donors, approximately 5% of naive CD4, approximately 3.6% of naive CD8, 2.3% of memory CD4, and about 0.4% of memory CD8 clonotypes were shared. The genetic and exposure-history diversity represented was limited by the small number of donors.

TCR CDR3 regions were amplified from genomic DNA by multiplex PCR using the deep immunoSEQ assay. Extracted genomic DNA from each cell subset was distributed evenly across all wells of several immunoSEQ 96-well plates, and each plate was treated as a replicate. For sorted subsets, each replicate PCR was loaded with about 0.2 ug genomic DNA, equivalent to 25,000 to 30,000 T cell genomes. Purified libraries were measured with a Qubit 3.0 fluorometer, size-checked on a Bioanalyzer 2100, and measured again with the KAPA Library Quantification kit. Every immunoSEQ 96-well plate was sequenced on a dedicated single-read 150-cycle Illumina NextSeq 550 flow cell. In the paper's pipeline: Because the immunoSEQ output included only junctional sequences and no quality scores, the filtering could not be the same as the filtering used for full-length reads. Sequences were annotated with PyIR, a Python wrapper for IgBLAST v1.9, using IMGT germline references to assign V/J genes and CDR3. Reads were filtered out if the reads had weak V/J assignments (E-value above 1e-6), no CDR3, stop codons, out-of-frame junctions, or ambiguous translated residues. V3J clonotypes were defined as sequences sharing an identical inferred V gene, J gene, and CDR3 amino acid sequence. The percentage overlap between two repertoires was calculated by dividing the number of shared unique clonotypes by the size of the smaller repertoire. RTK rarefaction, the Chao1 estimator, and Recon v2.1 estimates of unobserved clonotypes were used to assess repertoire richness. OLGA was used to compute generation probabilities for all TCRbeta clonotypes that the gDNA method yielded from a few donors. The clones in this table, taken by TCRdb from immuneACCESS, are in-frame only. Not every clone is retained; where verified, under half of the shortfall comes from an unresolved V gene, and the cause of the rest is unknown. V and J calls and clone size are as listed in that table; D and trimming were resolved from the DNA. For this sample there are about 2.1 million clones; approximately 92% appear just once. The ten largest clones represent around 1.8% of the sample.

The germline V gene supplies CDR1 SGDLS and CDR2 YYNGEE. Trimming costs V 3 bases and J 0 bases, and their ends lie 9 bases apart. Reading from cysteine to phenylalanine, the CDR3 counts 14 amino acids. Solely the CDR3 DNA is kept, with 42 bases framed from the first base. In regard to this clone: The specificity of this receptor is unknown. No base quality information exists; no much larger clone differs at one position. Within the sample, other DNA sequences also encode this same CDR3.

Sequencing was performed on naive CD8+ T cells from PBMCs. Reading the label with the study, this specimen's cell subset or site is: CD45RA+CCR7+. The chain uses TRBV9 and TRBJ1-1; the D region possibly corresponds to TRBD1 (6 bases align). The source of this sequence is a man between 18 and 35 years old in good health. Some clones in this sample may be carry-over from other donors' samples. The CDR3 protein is CASSGGGLNTEAFF. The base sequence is TGTGCCAGCAGCGGTGGGGGCTTGAACACTGAAGCTTTCTTT.